One sample yielded the 28 T cell receptor beta chains listed below, sequenced in a study of shared clonotypes between healthy human individuals. The assay was immunoSEQ multiplex PCR, and TCRdb's table has in-frame clones only and misses some. The table shows around 2.3 million clones, with 95% occurring only once. Specimen: naive CD4+ T cells sorted from blood. Subset described: CD45RA+ positively selected. The receptors shown here come from a man aged 18 to 29 in good health.

The chain links TRBV6-1 to TRBJ1-4; D remains ambiguous. Germline CDR1 reads MNHNS; CDR2 reads SASEGT. V was clipped by 5 bases and J by 6 bases, with 16 bases between them. CDR3 length: 15 amino acids. CDR3 loop: CASSWTGLAHEKLFF. The CDR3 DNA is TGTGCCAGCAGTTGGACGGGTCTTGCACATGAAAAACTGTTTTTT.

As to this clone: This CDR3 is also generated by other DNA sequences in the sample. The chain carries TRBV5-6 and TRBJ1-6; D not certain. Trimming took off 0 bases at V and 4 bases at J, with 8 bases between the two ends. The CDR3 runs 15 residues. Germline V gene data show CDR1 as SGHDT and CDR2 as YYEEEE. The CDR3 DNA reads as TGTGCCAGCAGCTTGGGGACGGGGTATAATTCACCCCTCCACTTT. Residues: CASSLGTGYNSPLHF.

The gene calls are TRBV11-2 and TRBJ2-2; D gene uncertain. Germline V gene data show CDR1 as SGHAT and CDR2 as FQNNGV. The V end was cut by 0 bases, the J end by 5 bases, with 10 bases between. CDR3 size: 15 residues. Here the CDR3 DNA reads TGTGCCAGCAGCTTAGATGGCCCCAGGACCGGGGAGCTGTTTTTT. It encodes CASSLDGPRTGELFF.

This rearrangement joins TRBV21-1 to TRBJ2-5. TRBV21-1 is labeled a pseudogene. The CDR3 sequence is 13 residues long. CDR3 sequence reads: CASSTRTEETQYF. The CDR3 bases are TGTGCCAGCAGCACCCGGACGGAGGAGACCCAGTACTTC.

CDR3 region: CASSSKGLADNEQFF. The CDR3 region has the DNA TGTGCCAGCAGCTCCAAGGGACTAGCGGACAATGAGCAGTTCTTC. The chain is built from TRBV5-4 and TRBJ2-1; 11 nucleotides align to TRBD2. J gave up 5 bases and V 3 bases, and 4 bases lay outside the gene matches. Looked up from germline, CDR1 is SGHNT and CDR2 is YYREEE (reference sequence). CDR3 size: 15 residues.

This rearrangement joins TRBV6-4 to TRBJ2-1; D tentatively reads TRBD1 or TRBD2 (5 bases each). Germline V gives CDR1 MRHNA, CDR2 SNTAGT. This CDR3 region has 13 residues. With 3 bases removed from V and 11 bases from J, the gap between germline ends came to 14 bases. CDR3 sequence reads: CASSEERPGQQFF. The CDR3 bases are TGTGCCAGCAGTGAAGAACGGCCGGGACAGCAGTTCTTC.

The chain joins TRBV7-2 to TRBJ2-7, with TRBD1 identical over 9 bases. Trimming took 4 bases from V and 3 from J; bases not matched to a gene: 7. The germline V gene encodes CDR1 SGHTA and CDR2 FQGNSA. This CDR3 comprises 15 residues. This chain's CDR3 is CASSWGAGQGYEQYF. Here the CDR3 DNA reads TGTGCCAGCAGCTGGGGCGCGGGACAGGGCTACGAGCAGTACTTC. Variable domain in full (rest from reference TRBV7-2 and TRBJ2-7): GAGVSQSPSNKVTEKGKDVELRCDPISGHTALYWYRQSLGQGLEFLIYFQGNSAPDKSGLPSDRFSAERTGGSVSTLTIQRTQQEDSAVYLCASSWGAGQGYEQYFGPGTRLTVT.

The chain recombines TRBV21-1 with TRBJ2-2; the table assigns TRBD2, which was not confirmed against the DNA. TRBV21-1 is assigned pseudogene status. This CDR3 contains 16 residues. CDR3 in DNA: TGTGCCAGCAGAAATAGCGGGAGTAGTCACACCGGGGAGCTGTTTTTT. It codes for CASRNSGSSHTGELFF.

This chain joins TRBV5-1 and TRBJ2-5; 8 bases fit TRBD2. There are 14 residues in the CDR3. The germline V gene encodes CDR1 SGHRS and CDR2 YFSETQ. With V trimmed by 4 bases and J by 4 bases, 6 bases remained unmatched. Here the CDR3 reads CASSAQAGGETQYF. Written as DNA, the CDR3 is TGCGCCAGCAGCGCCCAGGCGGGAGGAGAGACCCAGTACTTC.

This clone has only one observation. The V gene is TRBV9, the J gene TRBJ2-3; D remains ambiguous. V was cut by 2 bases and J by 2 bases, with 6 bases left in between. Germline V gene sequence: CDR1 SGDLS, CDR2 YYNGEE. The CDR3 covers 13 residues. Here the CDR3 DNA reads TGTGCCAGCAGCGTTACTGACACAGATACGCAGTATTTT. Translation: CASSVTDTDTQYF.

The chain joins TRBV25-1 to TRBJ1-3, with D hard to call. CDR3 size: 15 residues. Trimming cost V 1 base and J 5 bases, with 12 bases left between them. Germline values: CDR1 MGHDK, CDR2 SYGVNS. CDR3 bases: TGTGCCAGCAGTGAATCCACGGGCGGAAGAAACACCATATATTTT. It translates to CASSESTGGRNTIYF. Together with reference TRBV25-1 and TRBJ1-3, the CDR3 gives the full variable domain: EADIYQTPRYLVIGTGKKITLECSQTMGHDKMYWYQQDPGMELHLIHYSYGVNSTEKGDLSSESTVSRIRTEHFPLTLESARPSHTSQYLCASSESTGGRNTIYFGEGSWLTVV.

This clone has just one count. The V gene is TRBV6-6, the J gene TRBJ2-7; no clear D. CDR1 and CDR2 from the germline V gene are MNHNY and SVGAGI (reference sequence). This CDR3 has 13 residues. V was clipped by 7 bases and J by 1 base, with 11 bases between them. CDR3 DNA: TGTGCCAGCACCAGGATGGTATCCTACGAGCAGTACTTC. Its protein product is CASTRMVSYEQYF.

This sequence joins TRBV11-2 and TRBJ1-6; D not certain. This CDR3 spans 16 amino acids. Germline V gene lookup returns CDR1 SGHAT and CDR2 FQNNGV. V gave up 3 bases and J gave up 8 bases, with 17 bases separating them. CDR3 DNA: TGTGCCAGCAGCTTTTCGGGGTACACGCGGTATTCACCCCTCCACTTT. Translating gives CASSFSGYTRYSPLHF. Drawing the rest from reference TRBV11-2 and TRBJ1-6, the complete variable domain is EAGVAQSPRYKIIEKRQSVAFWCNPISGHATLYWYQQILGQGPKLLIQFQNNGVVDDSQLPKDRFSAERLKGVDSTLKIQPAKLEDSAVYLCASSFSGYTRYSPLHFGNGTRLTVT.

This sequence joins TRBV30 and TRBJ1-4; D is undetermined. The germline CDR1 and CDR2 sequences are GTSNPN and SVGIG (reference sequence). CDR3 length: 13 residues. V was cut by 0 bases and J by 2 bases, with 4 bases left in between. CDR3 sequence reads: CAWSVMTNEKLFF. The CDR3 DNA reads as TGTGCCTGGAGTGTAATGACTAATGAAAAACTGTTTTTT.

The chain couples TRBV29-1 to TRBJ2-7; 8 bases align to TRBD1. The CDR3 runs to 15 residues. V trimming: 1 base; J trimming: 1 base; junction bases outside the gene matches: 6. CDR1 and CDR2 from the germline V gene are SQVTM and ANQGSEA. Here the CDR3 DNA reads TGCAGCGTTGAAGTCACGAGGACAGGGTCCTACGAGCAGTACTTC. Encoded protein: CSVEVTRTGSYEQYF.

This sequence joins TRBV9 and TRBJ2-1; either TRBD1 or TRBD2 may supply D (5 bases each). Germline V gene lookup returns CDR1 SGDLS and CDR2 YYNGEE. The CDR3 covers 19 residues. V lost 3 bases and J lost 5, with 27 bases in between. CDR3 coding DNA: TGTGCCAGCAGCGGAACCGGGACGGACTTACGAGGGGTGAACAATGAGCAGTTCTTC. Its translation: CASSGTGTDLRGVNNEQFF.

This clone was detected only once. The chain joins TRBV27 to TRBJ1-5; no definite D call. V lost 3 bases to trimming and J lost 4 bases, with 10 bases between them. Germline V gene sequence: CDR1 MNHEY, CDR2 SMNVEV (reference sequence). CDR3 size: 14 residues. Here the CDR3 DNA reads TGTGCCAGCAGTTTCAACGGAAGAAATCAGCCCCAGCATTTT. It is translated as CASSFNGRNQPQHF.

This clone was observed a single time. The rearrangement uses TRBV2 and TRBJ1-4, with D hard to call. Germline V gene lookup returns CDR1 SNHLY and CDR2 FYNNEI. The germline V and J ends were trimmed by 6 bases and 8 bases, with 4 bases remaining between them. The CDR3 is 10 amino acids. CDR3 protein: CASRNEKLFF. CDR3 in DNA: TGTGCCAGCAGGAACGAAAAACTGTTTTTT.

This clone appeared once. The V gene is TRBV11-3, the J gene TRBJ2-1; TRBD1 agrees at 7 bases. The CDR3 extends over 15 amino acids. Germline V gives CDR1 SGHNT, CDR2 YENEEA. J was trimmed by 1 base and V by 5 bases; bases with no gene match: 5. CDR3 coding DNA: TGTGCCAGCAGCGCACAGGGGCCGTCCTACAATGAGCAGTTCTTC. This codes for CASSAQGPSYNEQFF.

The chain recombines TRBV14 with TRBJ2-3; unclear D gene. The CDR3 is 15 amino acids. V was pared by 0 bases and J by 3 bases, with 10 bases between. Germline V gene data show CDR1 as SGHDN and CDR2 as FVKESK. The CDR3 sequence is CASSQDWQRTDTQYF. In nucleotides, the CDR3 is TGTGCCAGCAGCCAAGACTGGCAGCGAACAGATACGCAGTATTTT.

This clone was seen once. The chain carries TRBV19 and TRBJ1-1; 10 nucleotides match TRBD1. Unmatched junction bases numbered 7, after V lost 5 bases and J lost 4 bases. There are 15 residues in the CDR3. The germline gives CDR1 LNHDA, CDR2 SQIVND (reference sequence). CDR3 in DNA: TGTGCCAGTAGTCGGGGACAGGGGTTTAGCACTGAAGCTTTCTTT. Encoded protein: CASSRGQGFSTEAFF. Based on the CDR3 plus reference TRBV19 and TRBJ1-1, the full variable domain is DGGITQSPKYLFRKEGQNVTLSCEQNLNHDAMYWYRQDPGQGLRLIYYSQIVNDFQKGDIAEGYSVSREKKESFPLTVTSAQKNPTAFYLCASSRGQGFSTEAFFGQGTRLTVV.

The chain is built from TRBV6-5 and TRBJ1-3; no definite D call. In germline, CDR1 is MNHEY, CDR2 SVGAGI. The CDR3 runs to 12 residues. Trimming removed 7 bases at V and 4 bases at J, with 8 bases between. The CDR3 spells CASKTQGNTIYF. CDR3 bases: TGTGCCAGCAAAACACAGGGAAACACCATATATTTT.

This chain connects TRBV11-2 to TRBJ2-1; TRBD2 might be the D (5 bases). This CDR3 region has 16 residues. CDR1 SGHAT and CDR2 FQNNGV come from the germline V gene. The V gene lost 5 bases and the J gene lost 5 bases, with 19 bases spanning the gap. CDR3 residues: CASSPRQEADNNEQFF. In DNA, the CDR3 is TGTGCCAGCAGCCCCCGCCAGGAAGCGGATAACAATGAGCAGTTCTTC.

V gene TRBV13 combines with J gene TRBJ2-5; D is possibly TRBD1 (6 bases). V was trimmed by 4 bases and J by 5 bases, leaving 11 bases between them. CDR3 length: 13 amino acids. Germline V gene sequence: CDR1 PRHDT, CDR2 FYEKMQ (reference sequence). This chain's CDR3 is CASSSRQVETQYF. The DNA of the CDR3 is TGTGCCAGCAGCTCCAGACAGGTGGAGACCCAGTACTTC.

The chain couples TRBV10-3 to TRBJ2-1, with 9 positions matching TRBD2. The CDR3 spans 16 residues. Germline CDR1 is ENHRY and CDR2 is SYGVKD. Trimming cost V 7 bases and J 2 bases; bases outside gene matches: 9. The CDR3 coding sequence is TGTGCCATCAAGGATAGCGTAGCGGGGGCCTACAATGAGCAGTTCTTC. It yields the protein CAIKDSVAGAYNEQFF.

V gene TRBV2 combines with J gene TRBJ1-5, with a tentative D call TRBD1 (5 bases). Germline-derived CDR1 and CDR2 are SNHLY and FYNNEI. The V end lost 4 bases, the J end lost 0 bases, and 10 bases lay between the germline ends. The CDR3 contains 15 residues. The CDR3 loop reads CASSAGGSSNQPQHF. CDR3 nucleotides: TGTGCCAGCAGTGCGGGGGGTAGTAGCAATCAGCCCCAGCATTTT.

As regards this clone: Other DNA sequences from this sample encode an identical CDR3 as well. The rearrangement joins TRBV2 to TRBJ2-7, with TRBD1 identical over 8 bases. The CDR3 is 12 amino acids. V lost 8 bases to trimming and J lost 2 bases; unmatched junction nucleotides: 2. Germline CDR1 is SNHLY and CDR2 is FYNNEI. The CDR3 loop is CASSTGAYEQYF. The CDR3 bases are TGTGCCAGCTCGACAGGGGCCTACGAGCAGTACTTC.

The gene calls are TRBV13 and TRBJ2-2; 9 nucleotides match TRBD1. This CDR3 spans 18 amino acids. V was pared by 1 base and J by 6 bases, with 12 bases of the junction left unmatched. Germline V gives CDR1 PRHDT, CDR2 FYEKMQ (reference sequence). Here the CDR3 reads CASSLESWGTGSSGELFF. The CDR3 coding sequence is TGTGCCAGCAGCTTAGAATCTTGGGGGACAGGGTCCTCCGGGGAGCTGTTTTTT.